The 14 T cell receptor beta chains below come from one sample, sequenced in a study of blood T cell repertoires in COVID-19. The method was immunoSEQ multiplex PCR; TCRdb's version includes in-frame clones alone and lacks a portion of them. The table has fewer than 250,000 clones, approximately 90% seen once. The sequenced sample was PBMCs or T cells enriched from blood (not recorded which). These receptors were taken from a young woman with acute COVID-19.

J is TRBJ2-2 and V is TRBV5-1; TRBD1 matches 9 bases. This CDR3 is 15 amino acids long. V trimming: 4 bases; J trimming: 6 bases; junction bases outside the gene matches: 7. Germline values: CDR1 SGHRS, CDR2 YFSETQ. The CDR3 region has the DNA TGCGCCAGCAGCCTGGGACAGGGCGACCCCGGGGAGCTGTTTTTT. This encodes CASSLGQGDPGELFF.

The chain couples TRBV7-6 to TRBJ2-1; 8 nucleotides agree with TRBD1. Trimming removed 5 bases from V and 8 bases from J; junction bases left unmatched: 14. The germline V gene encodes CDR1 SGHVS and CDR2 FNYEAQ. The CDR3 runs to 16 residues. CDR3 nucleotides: TGTGCCAGCAGCCTCGCACAGGGGGTCTCCGGGGATGAGCAGTTCTTC. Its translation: CASSLAQGVSGDEQFF.

The CDR3 region is CASSGPGQSNYGYTF. The CDR3 DNA reads as TGCGCCAGCAGTGGACCGGGACAGTCTAACTATGGCTACACCTTC. This chain uses TRBV10-2 with TRBJ1-2; 7 bases line up with TRBD1. The V segment lost 4 bases and the J segment 0 bases; nucleotides outside the gene matches: 5. Germline assignment: CDR1 WSHSY and CDR2 SAAADI. The CDR3 totals 15 residues.

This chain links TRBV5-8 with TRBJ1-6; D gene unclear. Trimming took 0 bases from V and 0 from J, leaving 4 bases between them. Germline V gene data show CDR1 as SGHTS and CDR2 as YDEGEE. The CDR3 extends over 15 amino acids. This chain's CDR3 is CASSLGGSYNSPLHF. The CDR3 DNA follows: TGTGCCAGCAGCTTGGGAGGCTCCTATAATTCACCCCTCCACTTT.

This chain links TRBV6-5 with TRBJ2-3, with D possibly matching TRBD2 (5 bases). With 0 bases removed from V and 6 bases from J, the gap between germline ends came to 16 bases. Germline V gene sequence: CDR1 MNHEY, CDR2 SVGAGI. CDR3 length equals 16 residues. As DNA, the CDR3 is TGTGCCAGCAGTTACTCGGCTAGCCCTCGGGCGGATACGCAGTATTTT. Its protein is CASSYSASPRADTQYF.

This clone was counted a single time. CDR3 loop: CASSYWGRNTEAFF. CDR3 sequence (DNA): TGTGCCAGCAGTTACTGGGGGCGGAACACTGAAGCTTTCTTT. The chain carries TRBV6-5 and TRBJ1-1, with D perhaps matching TRBD1 (6 bases). Trimming took 1 base from V and 1 from J, leaving 7 bases between them. The V gene's germline CDR1 is MNHEY and CDR2 SVGAGI. This CDR3 has 14 amino acids.

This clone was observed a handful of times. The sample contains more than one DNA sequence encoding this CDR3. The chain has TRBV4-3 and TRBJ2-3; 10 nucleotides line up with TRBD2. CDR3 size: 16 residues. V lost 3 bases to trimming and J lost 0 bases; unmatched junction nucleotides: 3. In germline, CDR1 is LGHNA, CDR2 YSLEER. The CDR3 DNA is TGCGCCAGCAGCCAGCTAGCGGGGGCTAGCACAGATACGCAGTATTTT. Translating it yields CASSQLAGASTDTQYF.

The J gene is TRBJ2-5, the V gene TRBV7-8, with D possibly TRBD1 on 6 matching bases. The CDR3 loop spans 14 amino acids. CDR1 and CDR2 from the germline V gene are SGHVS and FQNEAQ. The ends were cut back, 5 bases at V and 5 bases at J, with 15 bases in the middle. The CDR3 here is CASSPGQKAETQYF. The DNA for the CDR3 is TGTGCCAGCAGCCCCGGACAGAAGGCGGAGACCCAGTACTTC. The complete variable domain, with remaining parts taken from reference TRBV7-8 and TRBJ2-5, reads GAGVSQSPRYKVAKRGQDVALRCDPISGHVSLFWYQQALGQGPEFLTYFQNEAQLDKSGLPSDRFFAERPEGSVSTLKIQRTQQEDSAVYLCASSPGQKAETQYFGPGTRLLVL.

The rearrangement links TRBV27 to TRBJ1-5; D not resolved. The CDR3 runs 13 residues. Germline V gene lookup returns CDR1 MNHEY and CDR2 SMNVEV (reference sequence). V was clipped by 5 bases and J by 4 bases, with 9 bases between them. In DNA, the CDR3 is TGTGCCAGCAGTATCCAGGAAAATCAGCCCCAGCATTTT. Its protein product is CASSIQENQPQHF.

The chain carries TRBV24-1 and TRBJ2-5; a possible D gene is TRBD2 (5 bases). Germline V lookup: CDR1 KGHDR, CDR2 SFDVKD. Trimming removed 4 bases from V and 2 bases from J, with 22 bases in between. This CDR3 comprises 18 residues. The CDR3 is CATSESPSGGQYQETQYF. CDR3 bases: TGTGCCACCAGTGAGAGCCCTTCCGGCGGGCAATATCAAGAGACCCAGTACTTC.

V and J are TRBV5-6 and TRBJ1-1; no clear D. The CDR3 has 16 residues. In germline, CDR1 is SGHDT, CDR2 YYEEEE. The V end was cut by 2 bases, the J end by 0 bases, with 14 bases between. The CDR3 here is CASSFSYRDMNTEAFF. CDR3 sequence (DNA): TGTGCCAGCAGCTTCTCCTACCGCGACATGAACACTGAAGCTTTCTTT.

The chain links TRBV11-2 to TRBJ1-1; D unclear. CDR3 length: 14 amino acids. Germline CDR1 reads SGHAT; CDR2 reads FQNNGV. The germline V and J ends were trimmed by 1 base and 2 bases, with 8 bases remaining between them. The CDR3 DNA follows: TGTGCCAGCAGCTTAGGTCCCAGTAACACTGAAGCTTTCTTT. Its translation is CASSLGPSNTEAFF.

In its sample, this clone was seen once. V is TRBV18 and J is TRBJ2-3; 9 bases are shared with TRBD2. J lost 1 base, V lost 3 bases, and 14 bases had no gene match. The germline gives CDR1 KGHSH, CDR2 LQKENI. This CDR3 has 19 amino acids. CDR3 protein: CASSPSKAGGNIRTDTQYF. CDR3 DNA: TGTGCCAGCTCACCCTCCAAAGCGGGGGGCAATATTCGCACAGATACGCAGTATTTT.

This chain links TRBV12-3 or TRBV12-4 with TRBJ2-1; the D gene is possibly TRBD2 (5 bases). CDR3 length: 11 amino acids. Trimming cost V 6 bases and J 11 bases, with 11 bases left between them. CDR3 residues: CASSATSQQFF. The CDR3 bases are TGTGCCAGCAGCGCTACTAGTCAGCAGTTCTTC.